The 27 T cell receptor beta chains in this list originate from one sample, sequenced in a study of cytomegalovirus exposure and HLA in healthy donors. PCR employed 60 Vbeta and 13 Jbeta primers. Clones were sequenced by immunoSEQ multiplex PCR, and TCRdb holds only the in-frame ones, with some missing. The sample consists of around 97,000 clones, 65% to 85% of them appearing once. Sequencing input: PBMCs. These receptors were collected from a man aged 50-59 years in good health and CMV-seropositive.

V gene TRBV6-5 combines with J gene TRBJ2-5; TRBD2 might be the D (5 bases). Trimming cost V 6 bases and J 3 bases, with 14 bases left between them. The germline CDR1 and CDR2 sequences are MNHEY and SVGAGI. This CDR3 region has 14 residues. CDR3 residues: CASRRDYSKETQYF. The CDR3 DNA reads as TGTGCCAGCAGACGGGATTACTCAAAAGAGACCCAGTACTTC.

The rearrangement uses TRBV19 and TRBJ2-7, with 7 bases fitting TRBD2. CDR3 length: 12 amino acids. Germline V gene data show CDR1 as LNHDA and CDR2 as SQIVND (reference sequence). J lost 1 base, V lost 9 bases, and 3 bases had no gene match. CDR3 loop: CASTSASYEQYF. CDR3 nucleotides: TGTGCCAGCACTAGCGCTTCCTACGAGCAGTACTTC.

The V and J genes are TRBV4-2 and TRBJ2-5; TRBD2 matches at 11 bases. This CDR3 is built from 17 residues. Trimming took 2 bases from V and 1 from J; bases not matched to a gene: 6. From germline, CDR1 is LGHNA and CDR2 YNFKEQ. The CDR3 sequence is CASSQNLGLAGQETQYF. CDR3 bases: TGTGCCAGCAGCCAAAACCTCGGACTAGCGGGCCAAGAGACCCAGTACTTC.

About this clone itself: This CDR3 is also generated by other DNA sequences in the sample. The chain uses TRBV6-5 and TRBJ2-7; D ambiguous. The CDR3 covers 14 residues. In germline, CDR1 is MNHEY, CDR2 SVGAGI. V gave up 0 bases and J gave up 1 base, with 7 bases separating them. In nucleotides, the CDR3 is TGTGCCAGCAGTTACTCGGCAGGTTCCTACGAGCAGTACTTC. Protein product: CASSYSAGSYEQYF.

This chain uses TRBV30 with TRBJ1-1; 7 nucleotides align to TRBD1. Germline V gene lookup returns CDR1 GTSNPN and CDR2 SVGIG (reference sequence). The CDR3 runs 12 residues. With V trimmed by 5 bases and J by 3 bases, 3 bases remained unmatched. CDR3 DNA sequence: TGTGCCTGGGACAGGGTGGACACTGAAGCTTTCTTT. Encoded protein: CAWDRVDTEAFF.

V and J are TRBV28 and TRBJ1-2; 7 nucleotides line up with TRBD1. Germline V CDR1 and CDR2: MDHEN, SYDVKM. V gave up 5 bases and J gave up 6 bases; unmatched junction bases: 12. CDR3 size: 15 residues. The chain's CDR3 is CASSPLTGAPHGYTF. The CDR3 nucleotides read TGTGCCAGCAGTCCACTTACAGGGGCTCCCCATGGCTACACCTTC.

This sequence joins TRBV5-1 and TRBJ2-2, with D perhaps TRBD2 (6 bases). Trimming took off 0 bases at V and 4 bases at J, with 10 bases between the two ends. There are 15 residues in the CDR3. Germline V gene lookup returns CDR1 SGHRS and CDR2 YFSETQ. Here the CDR3 DNA reads TGCGCCAGCAGCTTGGATTGGGGAGGCACCGGGGAGCTGTTTTTT. Translation: CASSLDWGGTGELFF. Together with reference TRBV5-1 and TRBJ2-2, the CDR3 gives the full variable domain: KAGVTQTPRYLIKTRGQQVTLSCSPISGHRSVSWYQQTPGQGLQFLFEYFSETQRNKGNFPGRFSGRQFSNSRSEMNVSTLELGDSALYLCASSLDWGGTGELFFGEGSRLTVL.

The chain links TRBV7-9 to TRBJ2-3; 7 bases fit TRBD1. Germline V gene sequence: CDR1 SEHNR, CDR2 FQNEAQ (reference sequence). CDR3 size: 15 residues. V gave up 1 base and J gave up 2 bases; unmatched junction bases: 3. The CDR3 DNA sequence: TGTGCCAGCAGCTTAGGGGACAGACTCACAGATACGCAGTATTTT. It codes for CASSLGDRLTDTQYF. Variable domain in full (rest from reference TRBV7-9 and TRBJ2-3): DTGVSQNPRHKITKRGQNVTFRCDPISEHNRLYWYRQTLGQGPEFLTYFQNEAQLEKSRLLSDRFSAERPKGSFSTLEIQRTEQGDSAMYLCASSLGDRLTDTQYFGPGTRLTVL.

V and J are TRBV19 and TRBJ1-4, with a weak D call TRBD1 (6 bases). V lost 8 bases and J 3 bases, leaving 13 bases between the germline ends. This CDR3 is 14 amino acids long. Germline lookup yields CDR1 LNHDA and CDR2 SQIVND (reference sequence). This CDR3 reads CASGTGWANEKLFF. The CDR3 nucleotides are TGTGCCAGTGGCACAGGGTGGGCTAATGAAAAACTGTTTTTT.

V gene TRBV29-1 combines with J gene TRBJ1-2; 7 bases are a match to TRBD1. V shed 4 bases, J shed 2 bases, and the junction held 1 base outside the gene matches. The CDR3 is made up of 12 amino acids. Germline assignment: CDR1 SQVTM and CDR2 ANQGSEA. The CDR3 reads CSVVDRNYGYTF. The CDR3 DNA reads TGCAGCGTTGTGGACAGGAACTATGGCTACACCTTC.

The genes are TRBV27 and TRBJ1-1; D is undetermined. V was pared by 2 bases and J by 1 base, with 11 bases between. CDR1 and CDR2 (germline): MNHEY, SMNVEV (reference sequence). There are 15 residues in the CDR3. CDR3 coding DNA: TGTGCCAGCAGTTTACAGCGTTCCGCGAACACTGAAGCTTTCTTT. Translation gives CASSLQRSANTEAFF.

This chain links TRBV27 with TRBJ2-5; a weak D match, TRBD2 (5 bases). Trimming took off 0 bases at V and 9 bases at J, with 20 bases between the two ends. CDR3 length equals 16 residues. CDR1 is MNHEY, CDR2 SMNVEV, per germline (reference sequence). This CDR3 reads CASSLSADVEVASQYF. The CDR3 region has the DNA TGTGCCAGCAGTTTATCGGCCGACGTGGAGGTGGCGTCCCAGTACTTC.

On this clone itself: Distinct nucleotide sequences in the sample also encode this CDR3. The CDR3 coding sequence is TGTGCCAGCAGCGTAGAGGCTAGCGGGAGAACAGATACGCAGTATTTT. Translating it yields CASSVEASGRTDTQYF. This rearrangement joins TRBV9 to TRBJ2-3, with 10 bases lining up with TRBD2. The CDR3 has 16 residues. Losses at the gene ends were 0 bases for V and 3 bases for J; bases not matched to a gene: 4. Germline V lookup: CDR1 SGDLS, CDR2 YYNGEE. The full variable domain, completed using reference TRBV9 and TRBJ2-3, is DSGVTQTPKHLITATGQRVTLRCSPRSGDLSVYWYQQSLDQGLQFLIQYYNGEERAKGNILERFSAQQFPDLHSELNLSSLELGDSALYFCASSVEASGRTDTQYFGPGTRLTVL.

This clone was counted only a few times. The gene calls are TRBV13 and TRBJ2-2, with TRBD2 matching over 13 bases. Germline V lookup: CDR1 PRHDT, CDR2 FYEKMQ (reference sequence). The trim removed 5 bases at V and 4 bases at J, leaving 4 bases unmatched. The CDR3 runs to 16 residues. The CDR3 sequence: CASSTGTSGTTGELFF. The CDR3 DNA is TGTGCCAGCAGCACCGGGACTAGCGGGACCACCGGGGAGCTGTTTTTT.

The chain recombines TRBV5-6 with TRBJ2-7; D possibly corresponds to TRBD2 (7 bases). Germline CDR1 reads SGHDT; CDR2 reads YYEEEE. The CDR3 totals 15 residues. The V gene lost 5 bases and the J gene lost 0 bases, with 15 bases spanning the gap. The CDR3 spells CASSSRGLNSYEQYF. The CDR3 DNA sequence: TGTGCCAGCAGTTCGCGGGGGCTGAACTCCTACGAGCAGTACTTC.

This clone was seen more than once but under ten times. The J gene is TRBJ1-4, the V gene TRBV7-9, with TRBD1 matching over 7 bases. The germline V gene encodes CDR1 SEHNR and CDR2 FQNEAQ (reference sequence). V shed 5 bases, J shed 7 bases, and the junction held 10 bases outside the gene matches. This CDR3 is 15 amino acids long. The CDR3 region has the DNA TGTGCCAGCAGCCTCTCACAGGGGAGTGCTGAAAAACTGTTTTTT. It is translated as CASSLSQGSAEKLFF.

The gene calls are TRBV7-2 and TRBJ2-7; TRBD2 aligns across 8 bases. V lost 6 bases to trimming and J lost 2 bases; unmatched junction nucleotides: 9. CDR1 and CDR2 from the germline V gene are SGHTA and FQGNSA. This CDR3 is built from 15 residues. Written as DNA, the CDR3 is TGTGCCAGCAGACAACACGGGGGGGGTGCCTACGAGCAGTACTTC. Translated: CASRQHGGGAYEQYF.

The chain combines TRBV4-2 with TRBJ2-5, with 7 bases that match TRBD2. The CDR3 length is 15 residues. The germline V gene has CDR1 LGHNA and CDR2 YNFKEQ. Unmatched junction bases numbered 4, after V lost 3 bases and J lost 0 bases. CDR3 sequence reads: CASSHSSGDQETQYF. In nucleotides, the CDR3 is TGTGCCAGCAGCCACTCTAGCGGAGACCAAGAGACCCAGTACTTC.

The chain couples TRBV7-3 to TRBJ2-5, with 8 nucleotides matching TRBD1. The CDR3 contains 15 residues. Germline V CDR1 and CDR2: SGHTA, FQGTGA. The ends lost 5 bases at V and 1 base at J; junction bases unmatched: 6. The CDR3 region is CASSPGDRPQETQYF. The CDR3 DNA reads as TGTGCCAGCAGCCCGGGGGACAGGCCCCAAGAGACCCAGTACTTC. Variable domain in full (rest from reference TRBV7-3 and TRBJ2-5): GAGVSQTPSNKVTEKGKYVELRCDPISGHTALYWYRQSLGQGPEFLIYFQGTGAADDSGLPNDRFFAVRPEGSVSTLKIQRTERGDSAVYLCASSPGDRPQETQYFGPGTRLLVL.

The V call is TRBV6-1, the J call TRBJ1-1, with D possibly being TRBD1 (5 bases). The CDR3 extends over 12 amino acids. Per the germline V gene, CDR1 is MNHNS and CDR2 is SASEGT. With 5 bases removed from V and 6 bases from J, the gap between germline ends came to 10 bases. CDR3 loop: CASSPGIAEAFF. In nucleotides, the CDR3 is TGTGCCAGCAGTCCAGGGATCGCTGAAGCTTTCTTT.

This clone has only one observation. The J gene is TRBJ2-7, the V gene TRBV20-1; no clear D gene. Germline V gene lookup returns CDR1 DFQATT and CDR2 SNEGSKA (reference sequence). This CDR3 is 11 amino acids long. Trimming took 5 bases from V and 5 from J, leaving 10 bases between them. The chain's CDR3 is CSASPGDEQYF. As DNA, the CDR3 is TGCAGTGCTTCCCCTGGAGACGAGCAGTACTTC.

V usage is TRBV27 and J usage is TRBJ2-2; 7 bases line up with TRBD2. The length of the CDR3 is 16 residues. With 6 bases clipped from V and 1 base from J, the junction kept 8 bases outside the gene matches. CDR1 is MNHEY, CDR2 SMNVEV, per germline (reference sequence). In DNA, the CDR3 is TGTGCCAGCAGGACTAAAGCGGGAAAGAACACCGGGGAGCTGTTTTTT. Translation gives CASRTKAGKNTGELFF.

This chain uses TRBV5-4 with TRBJ2-7; D is possibly TRBD1 (5 bases). The ends were cut back, 4 bases at V and 5 bases at J, with 13 bases in the middle. CDR3 length: 13 amino acids. Germline CDR1 SGHNT, CDR2 YYREEE (reference sequence). The CDR3, as DNA: TGTGCCAGCAGCGAACGACAGAGAGACGAGCAGTACTTC. Encoded protein: CASSERQRDEQYF.

Note on this clone: One end of the junction does not line up with germline, which may come from a read error. The chain recombines TRBV7-9 with TRBJ2-3; TRBD1 is a possible D gene (5 bases). CDR1 is SEHNR and CDR2 is FQNEAQ in the germline V gene (reference sequence). CDR3 size: 15 residues. CDR3 sequence (DNA): TGTGCCAGCAGTTTAGGGGCCCCCTCCACAGATACGCAGTATTTT. Its protein product is CASSLGAPSTDTQYF.

The CDR3 here is CASSGAGMETQYF. The CDR3 bases are TGTGCCAGCAGTGGGGCGGGAATGGAGACCCAGTACTTC. V gene TRBV6-1 combines with J gene TRBJ2-5, with a tentative D call TRBD2 (6 bases). The CDR3 is 13 residues long. The ends were cut back, 4 bases at V and 5 bases at J, with 11 bases in the middle. CDR1 and CDR2 from the germline V gene are MNHNS and SASEGT.

V is TRBV5-1 and J is TRBJ2-2; TRBD1 aligns across 7 bases. From germline, CDR1 is SGHRS and CDR2 YFSETQ. The CDR3 loop spans 15 amino acids. Trimming removed 3 bases from V and 1 base from J; junction bases left unmatched: 3. CDR3 amino acids: CASSSGQENTGELFF. The CDR3 DNA follows: TGCGCCAGCAGCTCCGGACAGGAGAACACCGGGGAGCTGTTTTTT.

This sequence joins TRBV4-1 and TRBJ1-6, with 8 bases matching TRBD1. In germline, CDR1 is MGHRA, CDR2 YSYEKL. The CDR3 covers 17 residues. V gave up 1 base and J gave up 9 bases; unmatched junction bases: 11. The CDR3 loop is CASSQAPPDRGGSPLHF. As DNA, the CDR3 is TGCGCCAGCAGCCAAGCCCCCCCCGACAGGGGTGGTTCACCCCTCCACTTT.